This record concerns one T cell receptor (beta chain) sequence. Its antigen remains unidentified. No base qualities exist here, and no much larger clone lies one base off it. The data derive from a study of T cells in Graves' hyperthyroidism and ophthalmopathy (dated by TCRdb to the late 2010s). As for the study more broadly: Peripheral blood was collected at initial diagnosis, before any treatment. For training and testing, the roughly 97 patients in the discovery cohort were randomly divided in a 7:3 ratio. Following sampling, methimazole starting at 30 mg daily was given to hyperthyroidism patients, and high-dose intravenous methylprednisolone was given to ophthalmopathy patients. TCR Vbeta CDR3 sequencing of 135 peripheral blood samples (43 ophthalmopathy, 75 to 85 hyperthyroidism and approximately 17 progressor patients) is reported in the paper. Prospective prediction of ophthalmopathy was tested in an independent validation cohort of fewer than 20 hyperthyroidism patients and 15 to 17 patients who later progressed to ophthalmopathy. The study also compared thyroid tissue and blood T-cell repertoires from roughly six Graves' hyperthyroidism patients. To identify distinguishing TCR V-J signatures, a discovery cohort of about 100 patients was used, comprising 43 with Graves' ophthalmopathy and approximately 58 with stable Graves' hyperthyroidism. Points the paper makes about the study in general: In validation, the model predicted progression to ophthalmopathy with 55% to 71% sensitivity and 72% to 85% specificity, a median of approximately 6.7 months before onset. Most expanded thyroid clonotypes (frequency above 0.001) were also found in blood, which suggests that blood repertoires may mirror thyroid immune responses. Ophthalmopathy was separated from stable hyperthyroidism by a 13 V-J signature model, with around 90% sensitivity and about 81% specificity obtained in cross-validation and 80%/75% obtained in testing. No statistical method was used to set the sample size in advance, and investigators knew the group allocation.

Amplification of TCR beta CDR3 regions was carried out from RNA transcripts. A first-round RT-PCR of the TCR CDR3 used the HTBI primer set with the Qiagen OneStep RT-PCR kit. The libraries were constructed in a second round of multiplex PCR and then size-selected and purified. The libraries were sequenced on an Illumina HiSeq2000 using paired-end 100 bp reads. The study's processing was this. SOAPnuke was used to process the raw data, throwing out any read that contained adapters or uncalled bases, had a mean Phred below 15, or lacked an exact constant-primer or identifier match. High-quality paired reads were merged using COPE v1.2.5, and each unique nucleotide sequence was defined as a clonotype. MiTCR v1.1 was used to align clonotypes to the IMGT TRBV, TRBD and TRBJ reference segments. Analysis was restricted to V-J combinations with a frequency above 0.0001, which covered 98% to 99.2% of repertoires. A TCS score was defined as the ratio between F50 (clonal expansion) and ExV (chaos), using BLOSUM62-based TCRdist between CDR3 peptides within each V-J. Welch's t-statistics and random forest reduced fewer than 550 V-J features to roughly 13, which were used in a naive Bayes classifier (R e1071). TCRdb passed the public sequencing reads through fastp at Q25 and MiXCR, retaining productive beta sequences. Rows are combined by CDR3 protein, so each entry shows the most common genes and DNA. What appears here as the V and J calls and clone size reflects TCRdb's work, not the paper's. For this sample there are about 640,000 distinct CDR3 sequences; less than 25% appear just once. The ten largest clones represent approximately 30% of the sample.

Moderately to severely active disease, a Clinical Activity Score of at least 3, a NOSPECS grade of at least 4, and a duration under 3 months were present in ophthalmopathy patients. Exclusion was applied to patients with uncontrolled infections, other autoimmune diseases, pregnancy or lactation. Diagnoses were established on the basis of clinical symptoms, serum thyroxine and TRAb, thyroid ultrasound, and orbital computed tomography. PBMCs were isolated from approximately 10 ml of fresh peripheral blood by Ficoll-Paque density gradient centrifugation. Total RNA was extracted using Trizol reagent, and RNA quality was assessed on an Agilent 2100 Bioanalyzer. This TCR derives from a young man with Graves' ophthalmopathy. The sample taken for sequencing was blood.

This receptor has the CDR3 CASSTGGDWRYNEQFF. The bases read TGTGCCAGCAGCACAGGGGGTGACTGGCGCTACAATGAGCAGTTCTTC. Here the chain combines TRBV7-8 and TRBJ2-1; 8 central bases correspond to TRBD1. The germline V gene specifies SGHVS as CDR1 and FQNEAQ as CDR2. The CDR3 holds 16 amino acids from the cysteine to the phenylalanine. The CDR3 DNA has 48 bases and is translated from base 1. V has 5 bases trimmed and J has 3 bases trimmed; junction bases matching no gene number 9.